One T cell receptor beta chain is described in this entry. Antigen: not known. The sample belongs to a study of Ad26.COV2.S vaccination and SARS-CoV-2 variants. Study details: A COV1001 Ad26.COV2.S trial-arm participant provided the sample.

The table came from immunoSEQ multiplex PCR; TCRdb's copy has only in-frame clones and leaves some out. The table has some 350,000 clones, approximately 85% seen once. General observations from the study: Placebo recipients and vaccine recipients were similar in non-spike TCR breadth.

Treatment noted: around 19 received Ad26.COV2.S at low or high dose, single or two shots; about 5 received placebo; per-sample allocation not given. All samples were drawn on day 63, counting from the first vaccine or placebo injection. V was clipped by 3 bases and J by 0 bases, with 11 bases between them. This CDR3 is 16 amino acids long. Germline V CDR1 and CDR2: KGHSH, LQKENI. This chain uses TRBV18 with TRBJ1-4; TRBD1 might be the D (6 bases). The source material was peripheral blood, sampled in a trial of Ad26.COV2.S vaccine versus placebo. The clonotype originates from a person aged 18-65 years who received the Ad26.COV2.S COVID-19 vaccine or a placebo. This CDR3 reads CASSPGARATNEKLFF. CDR3 nucleotides: TGTGCCAGCTCACCGGGGGCCCGTGCAACTAATGAAAAACTGTTTTTT.